This TCR beta chain appears in the sequencing data of a study of blood T cell repertoires in COVID-19. Looking at the study overall: The origin of the acute and convalescent COVID-19 samples was the United States, Italy and Spain. PBMCs, B-cell-depleted T cells, or T cells were the source of the cDNA or gDNA that made up the material.

Authors' data handling: Reference gene primers were amplified, and this amplification served to estimate nucleated cell counts. Sequencing was performed with immunoSEQ multiplex PCR; in TCRdb, only in-frame clones are kept and a portion is missing. V and J calls and clone size come straight from that table; D and trimming were deduced from the DNA. The repertoire holds 130,000 to 150,000 clones, with 75% to 85% as singletons. The CDR3 is 12 residues long. V shed 3 bases, J shed 8 bases, and the junction held 1 base outside the gene matches. CDR1 is SEHNR and CDR2 is FQNEAQ in the germline V gene (reference sequence).

The chain carries TRBV7-9 and TRBJ2-1, with TRBD2 matching 7 bases. The sample taken for sequencing was peripheral blood. The TCR originated in a man in his 60s with acute or convalescent COVID-19. CDR3 in amino acids: CASSFGGDEQFF. The CDR3 region has the DNA TGTGCCAGCAGCTTTGGGGGGGATGAGCAGTTCTTC.